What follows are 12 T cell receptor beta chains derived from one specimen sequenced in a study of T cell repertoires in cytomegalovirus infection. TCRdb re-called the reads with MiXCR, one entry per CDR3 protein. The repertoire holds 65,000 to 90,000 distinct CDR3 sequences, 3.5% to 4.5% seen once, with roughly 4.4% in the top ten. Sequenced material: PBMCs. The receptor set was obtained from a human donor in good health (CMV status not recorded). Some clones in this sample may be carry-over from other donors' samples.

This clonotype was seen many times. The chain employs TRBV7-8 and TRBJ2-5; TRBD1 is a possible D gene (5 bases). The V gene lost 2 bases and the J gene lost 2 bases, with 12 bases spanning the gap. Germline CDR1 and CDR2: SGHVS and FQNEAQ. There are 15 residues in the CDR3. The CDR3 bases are TGTGCCAGCAGCTTACTACGACAGTTACAAGAGACCCAGTACTTC. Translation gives CASSLLRQLQETQYF.

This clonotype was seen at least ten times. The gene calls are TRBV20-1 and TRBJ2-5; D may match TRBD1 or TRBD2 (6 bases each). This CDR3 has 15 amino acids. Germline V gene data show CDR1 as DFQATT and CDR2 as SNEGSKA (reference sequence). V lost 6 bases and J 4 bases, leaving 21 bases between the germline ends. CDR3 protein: CSADRGSGVGETQYF. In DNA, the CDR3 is TGCAGTGCCGATAGGGGGTCGGGGGTCGGAGAGACCCAGTACTTC.

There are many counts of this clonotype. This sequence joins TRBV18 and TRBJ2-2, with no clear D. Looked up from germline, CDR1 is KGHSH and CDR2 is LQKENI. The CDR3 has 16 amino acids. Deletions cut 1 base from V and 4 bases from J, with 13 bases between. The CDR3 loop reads CASSPRVESATGELFF. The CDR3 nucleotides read TGTGCCAGCTCACCACGGGTAGAATCTGCCACCGGGGAGCTGTTTTTT.

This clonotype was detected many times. DNA of the CDR3: TGTGCCAGCAGCGACCCACAGGGGACCTACGAGCAGTACTTC. Its translation: CASSDPQGTYEQYF. The J gene is TRBJ2-7, the V gene TRBV6-2 or TRBV6-3; 7 nucleotides match TRBD1. The CDR3 has 14 residues. With 6 bases clipped from V and 2 bases from J, the junction kept 7 bases outside the gene matches. Germline V lookup: CDR1 MNHEY, CDR2 SVGEGT.

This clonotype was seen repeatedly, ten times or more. CDR3 residues: CSAQGTGGSEAFF. The CDR3 DNA follows: TGCAGTGCCCAAGGGACAGGAGGGTCTGAAGCTTTCTTT. The rearrangement joins TRBV20-1 to TRBJ1-1; 8 positions match TRBD1. This CDR3 has 13 residues. Unmatched junction bases numbered 9, after V lost 6 bases and J lost 6 bases. CDR1 and CDR2 (germline): DFQATT, SNEGSKA (reference sequence).

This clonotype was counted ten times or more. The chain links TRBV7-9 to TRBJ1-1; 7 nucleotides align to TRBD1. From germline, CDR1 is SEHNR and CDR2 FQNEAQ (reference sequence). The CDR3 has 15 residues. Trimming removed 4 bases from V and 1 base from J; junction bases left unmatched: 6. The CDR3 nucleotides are TGTGCCAGCAGCTCGACAGGGTGGGCGAACACTGAAGCTTTCTTT. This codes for CASSSTGWANTEAFF. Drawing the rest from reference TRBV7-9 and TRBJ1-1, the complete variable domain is DTGVSQNPRHKITKRGQNVTFRCDPISEHNRLYWYRQTLGQGPEFLTYFQNEAQLEKSRLLSDRFSAERPKGSFSTLEIQRTEQGDSAMYLCASSSTGWANTEAFFGQGTRLTVV.

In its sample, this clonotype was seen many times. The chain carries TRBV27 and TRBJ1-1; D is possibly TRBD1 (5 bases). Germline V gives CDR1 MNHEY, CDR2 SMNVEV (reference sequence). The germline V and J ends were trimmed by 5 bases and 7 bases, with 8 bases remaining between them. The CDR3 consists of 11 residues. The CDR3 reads CASSRGVEAFF. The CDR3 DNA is TGTGCCAGCAGTAGGGGTGTTGAAGCTTTCTTT.

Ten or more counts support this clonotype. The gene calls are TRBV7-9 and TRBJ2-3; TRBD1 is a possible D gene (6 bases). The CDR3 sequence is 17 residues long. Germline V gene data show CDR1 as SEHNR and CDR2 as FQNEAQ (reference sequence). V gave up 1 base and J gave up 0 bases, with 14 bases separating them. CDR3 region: CASSLGSWDTSTDTQYF. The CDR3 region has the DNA TGTGCCAGCAGCTTAGGTTCATGGGACACCAGCACAGATACGCAGTATTTT.

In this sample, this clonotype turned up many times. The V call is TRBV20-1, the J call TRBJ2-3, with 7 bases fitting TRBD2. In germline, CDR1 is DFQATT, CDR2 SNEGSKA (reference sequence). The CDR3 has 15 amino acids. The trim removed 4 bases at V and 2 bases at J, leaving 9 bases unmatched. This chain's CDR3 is CSATIGGTITDTQYF. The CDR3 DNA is TGCAGTGCTACCATCGGGGGGACGATCACAGATACGCAGTATTTT.

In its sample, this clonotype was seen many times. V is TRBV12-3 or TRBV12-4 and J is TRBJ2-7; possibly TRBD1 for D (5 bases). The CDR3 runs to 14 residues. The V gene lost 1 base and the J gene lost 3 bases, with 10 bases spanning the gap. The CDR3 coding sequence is TGTGCCAGCAGTTTAGGAAAGGGGATCTACGAGCAGTACTTC. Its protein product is CASSLGKGIYEQYF.

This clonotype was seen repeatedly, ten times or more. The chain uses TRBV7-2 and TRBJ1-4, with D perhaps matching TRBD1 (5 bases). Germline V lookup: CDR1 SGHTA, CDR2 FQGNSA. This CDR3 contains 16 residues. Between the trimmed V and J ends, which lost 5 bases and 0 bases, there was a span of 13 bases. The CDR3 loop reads CASSPQGLPTNEKLFF. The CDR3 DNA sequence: TGTGCCAGCAGCCCCCAGGGATTACCAACTAATGAAAAACTGTTTTTT.

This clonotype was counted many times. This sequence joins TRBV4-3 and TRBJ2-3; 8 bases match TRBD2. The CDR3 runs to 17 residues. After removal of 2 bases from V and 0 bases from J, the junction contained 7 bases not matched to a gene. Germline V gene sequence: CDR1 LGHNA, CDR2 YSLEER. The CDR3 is CASSQQSRGGSTDTQYF. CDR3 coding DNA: TGCGCCAGCAGCCAACAGTCCCGGGGGGGAAGCACAGATACGCAGTATTTT.